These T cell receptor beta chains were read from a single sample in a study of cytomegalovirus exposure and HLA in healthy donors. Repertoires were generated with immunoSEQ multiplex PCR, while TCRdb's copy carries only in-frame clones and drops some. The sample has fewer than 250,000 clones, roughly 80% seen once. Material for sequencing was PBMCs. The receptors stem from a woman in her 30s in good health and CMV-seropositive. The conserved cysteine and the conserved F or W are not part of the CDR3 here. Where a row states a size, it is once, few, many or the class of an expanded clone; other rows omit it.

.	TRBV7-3	ASSPQRAASVTEAF
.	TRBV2	ASSEMERGGGDTQY
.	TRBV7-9	ASSLSDTESWPQH
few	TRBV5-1	ASSLGRSNEKLF
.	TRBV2	ASSASRGLAGFDSYEQY
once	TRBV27	ASSPGGYSNQPQH
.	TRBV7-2	ASTFGTGGGQPQH
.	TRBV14	ASSQAQRRADTQY
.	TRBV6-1	ASSVKREGFNEQF
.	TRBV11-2	ASSLDSGYGNQPQH
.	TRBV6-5	ASSYRTELNYGYT
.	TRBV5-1	ASSGLVQDTGELF
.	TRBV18	ASSPGTSYEQY
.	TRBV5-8	ASDRWGWGENIQY
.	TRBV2	ASSYTDTQY
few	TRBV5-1	ASSLAPAAGDTGELF
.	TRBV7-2	ASSLWGAGETQY
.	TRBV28	ASSFNSGTGGQPQH
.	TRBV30	ACGMNTEAF
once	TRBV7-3	ASSTQENSPLH
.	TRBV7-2	ASSFRQRGELGNTEAF